This is a list of T cell receptor beta chains from one sample in a study of cytomegalovirus exposure and HLA in healthy donors. The table came from immunoSEQ multiplex PCR; TCRdb's copy has only in-frame clones and leaves some out. Altogether some 190,000 clones are present, around 83% being singletons, with the ten largest covering under 2%. Sequenced: PBMCs. These receptors originate from a man in his forties in good health and CMV-seropositive. Each CDR3 is given with its conserved first and last residue. The D gene is left open where the match is weak. Clone size is shown for a subset of rows, as once, few, many or a class of expanded clone.

DNA	CDR3	V	J	D	size
TGTGCCAGCAGCTTAGTGGGGGGACAGGGGAGTGGCTACACCTTC	CASSLVGGQGSGYTF	TRBV11-2	TRBJ1-2	TRBD1	once
TGTGCCAGCAGCCAACAGGGTATGAACACTGAAGCTTTCTTT	CASSQQGMNTEAFF	TRBV7-8	TRBJ1-1	-	-
TGCGCCAGCAGTCCACAAGAGACCCAGTACTTC	CASSPQETQYF	TRBV10-2	TRBJ2-5	-	-
TGTGCCAGCAGCTTACAAGGGGCGCTTGGCTACACCTTC	CASSLQGALGYTF	TRBV7-2	TRBJ1-2	-	-
TGTGCCAGCAGCCCCCGGTCAACAGGTATGAACACTGAAGCTTTCTTT	CASSPRSTGMNTEAFF	TRBV9	TRBJ1-1	-	-
TGTGCCAGCAGCTTGAAGACAGGGCAGACCTACGAGCAGTACTTC	CASSLKTGQTYEQYF	TRBV5-4	TRBJ2-7	TRBD1	-
TGTGCCACCAGCAAAAAGGACAGGAATGAAAAACTGTTTTTT	CATSKKDRNEKLFF	TRBV15	TRBJ1-4	TRBD1	once
TGTGCCAGCAGCTTAGGGGGACAGGGGTCGGGAGAGCAGTACTTC	CASSLGGQGSGEQYF	TRBV7-2	TRBJ2-7	TRBD1	-
TGTGCCAGCAGCGAGGCGGGACTAGCGACGACTGAGCAGTTCTTC	CASSEAGLATTEQFF	TRBV7-2	TRBJ2-1	TRBD2	-
TGTGCCAGCAGCGACGTCTCGGGGTCCTACGAGCAGTACTTC	CASSDVSGSYEQYF	TRBV4-2	TRBJ2-7	-	-
TGTGCCAGTAGTATAACGGGGACAGGGAACTATGGCTACACCTTC	CASSITGTGNYGYTF	TRBV19	TRBJ1-2	TRBD1	-
TGTGCCAGCAGTCCTCCGGGACAGTCCTTACCCGAGCAGTACTTC	CASSPPGQSLPEQYF	TRBV28	TRBJ2-7	TRBD1	few
TGTGCCAGCAGTCCACGACAGGGTAGGACTGAAGCTTTCTTT	CASSPRQGRTEAFF	TRBV27	TRBJ1-1	TRBD1	-
TGCGCCAGCAGCCCGACATCGGGGTCAGATACGCAGTATTTT	CASSPTSGSDTQYF	TRBV5-1	TRBJ2-3	-	-
TGTGCCAGCAGTCGTCGCGGGGGCCCAAGGGGTAGCACTGAAGCTTTCTTT	CASSRRGGPRGSTEAFF	TRBV7-9	TRBJ1-1	-	-
TGTGCCAGTAGGCGGAGGGGAGAAAAACTGTTTTTT	CASRRRGEKLFF	TRBV19	TRBJ1-4	-	-
TGTGCCATCCGAAGGGGACAGGGGGAGGGCTACACCTTC	CAIRRGQGEGYTF	TRBV6-5	TRBJ1-2	TRBD1	-
TGTGCCTGGAAACGGGAGAACAATGAGCAGTTCTTC	CAWKRENNEQFF	TRBV30	TRBJ2-1	-	-
TGCGCCAGCAGCCAGGAATGGGGGCTAGCGGGAGGCACCGGGGAGCTGTTTTTT	CASSQEWGLAGGTGELFF	TRBV4-3	TRBJ2-2	TRBD2	-
TGTGCCATCAGTGGTGGGACTAGCGGGAGACCGGTTTACGAGCAGTACTTC	CAISGGTSGRPVYEQYF	TRBV10-3	TRBJ2-7	TRBD2	-
TGTGCCAGCAGCATGCGCCTAGCGGGAGCGGGGGATGAGCAGTTCTTC	CASSMRLAGAGDEQFF	TRBV7-6	TRBJ2-1	TRBD2	-
TGTGCCAGCAGCCAGGGCAGGGTGGCCGGGGAGCTGTTTTTT	CASSQGRVAGELFF	TRBV14	TRBJ2-2	-	-
TGTGCCAGCAGCTCGGGACTAGCGGGTTCCTACAATGAGCAGTTCTTC	CASSSGLAGSYNEQFF	TRBV7-2	TRBJ2-1	TRBD2	-
TGTGCTAGCAGTGGGACTAGCGGGAGAGTCTACGAGCAGTACTTC	CASSGTSGRVYEQYF	TRBV6-1	TRBJ2-7	TRBD2	-
TGTGCCAGCTCACCACCGGGGAGCTACGAGCAGTACTTC	CASSPPGSYEQYF	TRBV18	TRBJ2-7	-	-
TGTGCCAGCATTCACGGACAGGTGAGGGATAGGAACACTGAAGCTTTCTTT	CASIHGQVRDRNTEAFF	TRBV25-1	TRBJ1-1	TRBD1	-
TGTGCCAGCAGTGAAGATGAGGGGGCATGGGGAAACACCATATATTTT	CASSEDEGAWGNTIYF	TRBV2	TRBJ1-3	TRBD1	few
TGTGCCAGCAGCTTAGGACAGGGTGGCTTCTTC	CASSLGQGGFF	TRBV2	TRBJ2-1	TRBD1	-
TGTGCCTCATGGGCTAGCGGGAGAGAGACCCAGTACTTC	CASWASGRETQYF	TRBV15	TRBJ2-5	TRBD2	few
TGTGCCAGCAGTTTAAGGGACAGGGGGCGTGAAAAACTGTTTTTT	CASSLRDRGREKLFF	TRBV28	TRBJ1-4	TRBD1	-
TGCGCCAGCAGCTTCGGGAGGGCGTACGAGCAGTACTTC	CASSFGRAYEQYF	TRBV5-1	TRBJ2-7	TRBD2	few